The 23 T cell receptor beta chains below all came from one sample that was sequenced in a study of control samples from healthy donors and cancer patients (TCRdb year 2020). Libraries were built with the immunoSEQ multiplex PCR assay. Held by TCRdb, this immuneACCESS table contains in-frame sequences only and omits some clones. Under half of the omission traces to an unresolved V gene where checked; the cause of the rest is unknown. The sample table records 150,000 or so clones; about 94% of these occur just once. The ten largest account for 5% to 6.5% of the sample. Sequencing used blood. The receptors come from a man aged 35 to 55 in good health.

J is TRBJ1-2 and V is TRBV6-5; maybe TRBD1 (5 bases). The germline V gene encodes CDR1 MNHEY and CDR2 SVGAGI. CDR3 size: 14 residues. Trimming pared 2 bases from V and 8 bases from J, leaving 15 bases between. CDR3: CASSYGQGQGGYTF. The CDR3 nucleotides read TGTGCCAGCAGTTACGGGCAGGGCCAGGGAGGCTACACCTTC.

The rearrangement links TRBV4-2 to TRBJ1-2, with D possibly being TRBD1 (6 bases). CDR3 size: 15 residues. V gave up 0 bases and J gave up 4 bases, with 12 bases separating them. The germline V gene encodes CDR1 LGHNA and CDR2 YNFKEQ. The CDR3 is CASSQDAGQIYGYTF. Written as DNA, the CDR3 is TGTGCCAGCAGCCAAGATGCCGGACAGATCTATGGCTACACCTTC.

The chain joins TRBV14 to TRBJ1-1, with D uncertain. CDR3 length: 13 residues. Germline loops: CDR1 SGHDN, CDR2 FVKESK. Between the trimmed V and J ends, which lost 3 bases and 0 bases, there was a span of 5 bases. CDR3 bases: TGTGCCAGCAGCCAGGGGATGAACACTGAAGCTTTCTTT. Amino acids: CASSQGMNTEAFF.

The chain employs TRBV4-3 and TRBJ1-1; 8 bases line up with TRBD1. The V and J ends lost 0 bases and 0 bases, in that order; junction bases with no gene match: 3. This CDR3 has 16 amino acids. The V gene's germline CDR1 is LGHNA and CDR2 YSLEER. The CDR3: CASSQDIRGLNTEAFF. The CDR3 DNA is TGCGCCAGCAGCCAAGATATCAGGGGGCTGAACACTGAAGCTTTCTTT.

This sequence joins TRBV3-1 (or the pseudogene TRBV3-2) and TRBJ2-1; maybe TRBD1 (8 bases). The V and J ends lost 4 bases and 6 bases respectively, with 16 bases between them. Germline CDR1 is LGHDT and CDR2 is YNNKEL (reference sequence). CDR3 size: 15 residues. The CDR3 loop reads CASSLLQGGFNEQFF. The CDR3 DNA reads as TGTGCCAGCAGCCTTTTACAGGGGGGGTTCAATGAGCAGTTCTTC.

The V call is TRBV5-6, the J call TRBJ1-2; no firm D call. Trimming stripped 0 bases from V and 6 bases from J, with 9 bases between. The CDR3 has 13 residues. Germline assignment: CDR1 SGHDT and CDR2 YYEEEE. CDR3 DNA sequence: TGTGCCAGCAGCTTGGCTCTCCGTGATGGCTACACCTTC. Translation: CASSLALRDGYTF.

The V call is TRBV10-2, the J call TRBJ2-7; TRBD2 is a possible D gene (6 bases). The CDR3 sequence is 16 residues long. Germline V gene sequence: CDR1 WSHSY, CDR2 SAAADI. V dropped 0 bases and J dropped 1 base, with 13 bases sitting between them. CDR3 nucleotide sequence: TGCGCCAGCAGTGAGTCCGGAGGGCTAGGTTCCTACGAGCAGTACTTC. Its translation is CASSESGGLGSYEQYF.

The genes are TRBV5-1 and TRBJ2-2; D is ambiguous. The germline V and J ends were trimmed by 4 bases and 0 bases, with 7 bases remaining between them. CDR3 size: 14 residues. Germline V gives CDR1 SGHRS, CDR2 YFSETQ. This CDR3 reads CASSQLTNTGELFF. CDR3 nucleotide sequence: TGCGCCAGCAGCCAGCTAACGAACACCGGGGAGCTGTTTTTT.

The CDR3 DNA follows: TGTGCCTGGAGTGTACAGGGCCACGAGCAGTACTTC. Translated: CAWSVQGHEQYF. The chain is built from TRBV30 and TRBJ2-7; a weak D match, TRBD1 (6 bases). Germline CDR1 is GTSNPN and CDR2 is SVGIG (reference sequence). V was pared by 0 bases and J by 5 bases, with 8 bases between. CDR3 length: 12 residues.

V and J are TRBV30 and TRBJ1-2, with 7 bases fitting TRBD1. Trimming took 3 bases from V and 0 from J; bases not matched to a gene: 4. The germline V gene encodes CDR1 GTSNPN and CDR2 SVGIG (reference sequence). This CDR3 is 14 amino acids long. This CDR3 reads CAWSWTGTNYGYTF. The CDR3 nucleotides are TGTGCCTGGAGCTGGACAGGTACTAACTATGGCTACACCTTC.

This chain links TRBV7-8 with TRBJ1-1; TRBD1 might be the D (6 bases). The CDR3 sequence is 14 residues long. Germline V gene lookup returns CDR1 SGHVS and CDR2 FQNEAQ. Trimming shortened V by 3 bases and J by 6 bases, and 14 bases separated the two germline ends. DNA of the CDR3: TGTGCCAGCAGCTTTGGCGGGGGGCGGTCTGAAGCTTTCTTT. As protein: CASSFGGGRSEAFF.

The chain has TRBV12-3 or TRBV12-4 and TRBJ1-1; D gene ambiguous. The CDR3 has 11 amino acids. The germline V and J ends were trimmed by 3 bases and 3 bases, with 2 bases remaining between them. The CDR3 spells CASSLYTEAFF. Here the CDR3 DNA reads TGTGCCAGCAGTTTGTACACTGAAGCTTTCTTT.

As for this clone: The sample holds other DNA sequences that translate to the same CDR3. CDR3 loop: CASSRDSNQPQHF. CDR3 sequence (DNA): TGTGCCAGCAGCCGGGACAGCAATCAGCCCCAGCATTTT. The rearrangement links TRBV6-5 to TRBJ1-5; weak D call: TRBD1 (5 bases). This CDR3 spans 13 amino acids. Trimming cost V 6 bases and J 1 base, with 7 bases left between them. CDR1 and CDR2 (germline): MNHEY, SVGAGI.

V usage is TRBV11-2 and J usage is TRBJ1-1, with a possible D match to TRBD1 (5 bases). Deletions cut 1 base from V and 13 bases from J, with 13 bases between. Germline loops: CDR1 SGHAT, CDR2 FQNNGV. The CDR3 runs to 12 residues. The CDR3 is CASSLGTSGGFF. The DNA for the CDR3 is TGTGCCAGCAGCTTAGGGACATCAGGCGGTTTCTTT.

This clone appeared a single time. This CDR3 is CASSRGGTGAYEQYF. The CDR3 bases are TGCGCCAGCAGCCGTGGGGGGACAGGGGCCTACGAGCAGTACTTC. This rearrangement joins TRBV10-1 to TRBJ2-7, with 10 bases matching TRBD1. Germline loops: CDR1 WNHNN, CDR2 SYGVQD (reference sequence). The CDR3 totals 15 residues. Trimming cost V 6 bases and J 2 bases; bases outside gene matches: 7.

Remarks on this clone: This specimen includes other DNA sequences encoding the same CDR3. The V and J genes are TRBV18 and TRBJ1-5, with D unclear. With 6 bases removed from V and 0 bases from J, the gap between germline ends came to 9 bases. This CDR3 has 14 amino acids. Germline CDR1 and CDR2: KGHSH and LQKENI. CDR3 nucleotides: TGTGCCAGCTCGTCCGACGGTAGCAATCAGCCCCAGCATTTT. Translating it yields CASSSDGSNQPQHF.

The chain employs TRBV7-2 and TRBJ2-7, with D maybe TRBD2 (6 bases). The CDR3 runs 15 residues. Germline V gene data show CDR1 as SGHTA and CDR2 as FQGNSA. V lost 5 bases and J 3 bases, leaving 17 bases between the germline ends. DNA for the CDR3: TGTGCCAGCAGCATCGGGACTTCGACAAACTACGAGCAGTACTTC. Encoded protein: CASSIGTSTNYEQYF.

The V call is TRBV7-9, the J call TRBJ2-7, with 7 bases aligning to TRBD2. V lost 5 bases to trimming and J lost 0 bases; unmatched junction nucleotides: 10. CDR1 and CDR2 from the germline V gene are SEHNR and FQNEAQ (reference sequence). The CDR3 is made up of 16 amino acids. The CDR3 DNA reads TGTGCCAGCAGCCCCGAGACTAGCTCAAGCTCCTACGAGCAGTACTTC. It is translated as CASSPETSSSSYEQYF.

The V call is TRBV5-1, the J call TRBJ2-7, with D perhaps being TRBD1 or TRBD2 (5 bases each). Trimming took off 3 bases at V and 0 bases at J, with 13 bases between the two ends. The germline V gene encodes CDR1 SGHRS and CDR2 YFSETQ. The CDR3 totals 15 residues. The CDR3 sequence: CASSSGTLISYEQYF. CDR3 bases: TGCGCCAGCAGCTCCGGGACGCTTATCTCCTACGAGCAGTACTTC. Based on the CDR3 plus reference TRBV5-1 and TRBJ2-7, the full variable domain is KAGVTQTPRYLIKTRGQQVTLSCSPISGHRSVSWYQQTPGQGLQFLFEYFSETQRNKGNFPGRFSGRQFSNSRSEMNVSTLELGDSALYLCASSSGTLISYEQYFGPGTRLTVT.

The V call is TRBV7-2, the J call TRBJ2-1; 7 nucleotides match TRBD1. CDR1 is SGHTA, CDR2 FQGNSA, per germline. The CDR3 spans 16 residues. The junction had 8 bases not matched to a gene; V was cut back by 1 base and J by 5 bases. CDR3 sequence: CASSLGAGTANNEQFF. CDR3 sequence (DNA): TGTGCCAGCAGCTTAGGGGCCGGGACAGCTAACAATGAGCAGTTCTTC. Full variable domain (outside the CDR3, taken from reference TRBV7-2 and TRBJ2-1): GAGVSQSPSNKVTEKGKDVELRCDPISGHTALYWYRQSLGQGLEFLIYFQGNSAPDKSGLPSDRFSAERTGGSVSTLTIQRTQQEDSAVYLCASSLGAGTANNEQFFGPGTRLTVL.

The V gene is TRBV11-2, the J gene TRBJ2-7; 13 bases align to TRBD2. This CDR3 comprises 16 residues. J lost 7 bases, V lost 1 base, and 7 bases had no gene match. Germline V lookup: CDR1 SGHAT, CDR2 FQNNGV. CDR3 protein: CASSLGAGLAGFEQYF. In DNA, the CDR3 is TGTGCCAGCAGCTTAGGGGCGGGACTAGCGGGGTTTGAGCAGTACTTC.

The rearrangement joins TRBV19 to TRBJ2-3; D gene uncertain. The CDR3 runs to 11 residues. V shed 5 bases and J shed 2 bases, with 2 bases lying between them. The germline gives CDR1 LNHDA, CDR2 SQIVND (reference sequence). This CDR3 reads CASSYTDTQYF. Written as DNA, the CDR3 is TGTGCCAGTAGTTACACAGATACGCAGTATTTT.

This clone was found once. V is TRBV7-9 and J is TRBJ2-1; a weak D match, TRBD2 (5 bases). With 2 bases removed from V and 8 bases from J, the gap between germline ends came to 7 bases. This CDR3 has 12 residues. Germline loops: CDR1 SEHNR, CDR2 FQNEAQ (reference sequence). The CDR3: CASSLSGDEQFF. Here the CDR3 DNA reads TGTGCCAGCAGCTTAAGCGGCGATGAGCAGTTCTTC.